This passage covers 4 T cell receptor beta chains from one sample sequenced in a study of blood T cell repertoires in COVID-19. Repertoires were generated with immunoSEQ multiplex PCR, while TCRdb's copy carries only in-frame clones and drops some. The sample yields some 250,000 clones, around 85% seen once. The sequencing input was peripheral blood. All receptors derive from a woman over 75 with acute or convalescent COVID-19.

The CDR3 nucleotides are TGTGCCAGCATGAACAGGGTCGATGGCTACACCTTC. Translation gives CASMNRVDGYTF. J is TRBJ1-2 and V is TRBV25-1, with a tentative D call TRBD1 (6 bases). There are 12 residues in the CDR3. CDR1 and CDR2 (germline): MGHDK, SYGVNS. V gave up 7 bases and J gave up 6 bases, with 12 bases separating them.

This chain links TRBV30 with TRBJ2-2, with TRBD2 as a possible D gene (5 bases). Germline CDR1 and CDR2: GTSNPN and SVGIG (reference sequence). This CDR3 contains 13 residues. Trimming took off 2 bases at V and 7 bases at J, with 11 bases between the two ends. CDR3 in DNA: TGTGCCTGGAGTAAGAGGGCTCGCGGGGAGCTGTTTTTT. Residues: CAWSKRARGELFF.

This chain joins TRBV5-6 and TRBJ2-3; 8 nucleotides match TRBD2. The V and J ends lost 4 bases and 2 bases, in that order; junction bases with no gene match: 6. The CDR3 is 15 residues long. Per germline, CDR1 SGHDT and CDR2 YYEEEE. As DNA, the CDR3 is TGTGCCAGCAGCCCAACTAGCGGTTCCACAGATACGCAGTATTTT. Its translation: CASSPTSGSTDTQYF.

The chain links TRBV6-1 to TRBJ1-2, with 7 bases identical to TRBD1. The germline V gene encodes CDR1 MNHNS and CDR2 SASEGT. The CDR3 sequence is 15 residues long. With V trimmed by 2 bases and J by 4 bases, 7 bases remained unmatched. CDR3 DNA: TGTGCCAGCAGTGAATCGCGACAGGGTCTCTATGGCTACACCTTC. It translates to CASSESRQGLYGYTF.